This record looks at one TCR beta chain sequence and its context. Antigen specificity is unknown. CDR1 LNHDA and CDR2 SQIVND come from the germline V gene (reference sequence). Trimming took off 3 bases at V and 4 bases at J, with 15 bases between the two ends. This CDR3 comprises 15 residues. This record belongs to a study of OX40 agonist ivuxolimab in advanced cancers. Across the study: Ivuxolimab, an antibody acting as an agonist of OX40 (CD134), was used to treat patients. Three patients had partial responses: one hepatocellular carcinoma, two cutaneous melanoma. Overall study results and limits: Expanded peripheral T cell antigen specificity was not determined.

Data came from immunoSEQ multiplex PCR; TCRdb stores just in-frame clones and leaves some out. Here the sample spans around 86,000 clones, about 92% being singletons. Blood got drawn at baseline, again on cycle 4 day 1, and then on cycle 7 day 1. This clonotype was obtained from an adult with an advanced solid tumor such as melanoma, head and neck, liver or kidney cancer. This chain uses TRBV19 with TRBJ1-1, with D hard to call. Sequenced material: CD4+ or CD8+ T cells sorted from blood, taken in a trial of the OX40 agonist ivuxolimab. CDR3 bases: TGTGCCAGTAGTATGTCGGACCATACGGGCACTGAAGCTTTCTTT. Its protein product is CASSMSDHTGTEAFF.